One and the same sample provided the 17 T cell receptor beta chains below, sequenced in a study of PD-1 blockade in classical Hodgkin lymphoma. Libraries were prepared by immunoSEQ multiplex PCR; TCRdb keeps only in-frame clonotypes and omits some of them. The sample has some 28,000 clones; roughly four fifths are singletons. As to time point: cycle 4 day 1 (C4D1), after more than five weeks of nivolumab. No patient escaped relapse after autologous stem cell transplantation, and brentuximab vedotin exposure varied. The sequencing used peripheral blood mononuclear cells (PBMCs), collected before the fourth cycle of nivolumab. Receptors originate from a human donor with classical Hodgkin lymphoma.

This chain links TRBV6-5 with TRBJ2-7; 10 positions match TRBD2. After removal of 5 bases from V and 0 bases from J, the junction contained 4 bases not matched to a gene. This CDR3 has 15 residues. Germline V CDR1 and CDR2: MNHEY, SVGAGI. The CDR3 region has the DNA TGTGCCAGCAGTCATACTAGCGGGGACTCCTACGAGCAGTACTTC. Its translation is CASSHTSGDSYEQYF.

The chain is built from TRBV27 and TRBJ2-2, with D tentatively TRBD2 (7 bases). The CDR3 extends over 19 amino acids. Germline CDR1 is MNHEY and CDR2 is SMNVEV (reference sequence). Trimming left V 6 bases short and J 0 bases short, with 23 bases between. The DNA for the CDR3 is TGTGCCAGCAGCCCATTGAAAGAAGGGGGGGGCGCGAACACCGGGGAGCTGTTTTTT. Its protein is CASSPLKEGGGANTGELFF.

The chain employs TRBV5-4 and TRBJ2-7, with 9 bases aligning to TRBD2. The germline V gene has CDR1 SGHNT and CDR2 YYREEE (reference sequence). The trim removed 7 bases at V and 6 bases at J, leaving 11 bases unmatched. The CDR3 is 14 residues long. The CDR3 region is CASGRGGGEGEQYF. DNA of the CDR3: TGTGCCAGCGGAAGAGGCGGGGGGGAGGGCGAGCAGTACTTC.

The gene calls are TRBV6-6 and TRBJ1-4; TRBD1 might be the D (5 bases). The CDR3 is 16 amino acids. CDR1 and CDR2 from the germline V gene are MNHNY and SVGAGI (reference sequence). V was pared by 2 bases and J by 8 bases, with 18 bases between. In nucleotides, the CDR3 is TGTGCCAGCAGTTACCCGCGAGGGACGCTAGGGGAAAAACTGTTTTTT. Its translation is CASSYPRGTLGEKLFF.

This rearrangement joins TRBV30 to TRBJ2-1; unclear D gene. V was shortened by 7 bases and J by 7 bases, with 11 bases between the two germline ends. The CDR3 has 11 amino acids. Germline V gene data show CDR1 as GTSNPN and CDR2 as SVGIG (reference sequence). The CDR3, as DNA: TGTGCCTACCAAAATAGGAATGAGCAGTTCTTC. This gives the protein CAYQNRNEQFF.

The chain recombines TRBV27 with TRBJ2-3; D perhaps matches TRBD1 (6 bases). This CDR3 comprises 18 residues. V was shortened by 8 bases and J by 0 bases, with 24 bases between the two germline ends. In germline, CDR1 is MNHEY, CDR2 SMNVEV (reference sequence). CDR3 region: CASGSLTGQHSSTDTQYF. CDR3 nucleotides: TGTGCCAGCGGTTCACTGACAGGACAGCATTCTAGCACAGATACGCAGTATTTT.

CDR3 loop: CASSPSGGSYNEQFF. The CDR3 nucleotides read TGTGCCAGCAGTCCCAGCGGGGGGTCCTACAATGAGCAGTTCTTC. The chain employs TRBV6-5 and TRBJ2-1; 9 bases fit TRBD2. The V segment lost 5 bases and the J segment 1 base; nucleotides outside the gene matches: 3. Germline assignment: CDR1 MNHEY and CDR2 SVGAGI. CDR3 length: 15 amino acids.

In nucleotides, the CDR3 is TGTGCCAGCAGCTTATTGGCAGGGAAATGGGTGCGCACTAATGAAAAACTGTTTTTT. Translating gives CASSLLAGKWVRTNEKLFF. The J gene is TRBJ1-4, the V gene TRBV7-3, with D possibly TRBD1 on 5 matching bases. V was cut by 2 bases and J by 2 bases, with 21 bases left in between. This CDR3 has 19 residues. Germline CDR1 SGHTA, CDR2 FQGTGA.

The J gene is TRBJ1-6, the V gene TRBV15, with D unclear. Deletions cut 4 bases from V and 10 bases from J, with 17 bases between. CDR1 and CDR2 (germline): LNHNV, YYDKDF (reference sequence). The CDR3 has 15 residues. This CDR3 is CATSKTSGFPSPLHF. The CDR3 coding sequence is TGTGCCACCAGCAAAACCTCAGGTTTCCCCTCACCCCTCCACTTT.

This clone turned up a few times. The chain combines TRBV28 with TRBJ1-4; TRBD1 agrees at 11 bases. The CDR3 runs 18 residues. The germline V gene encodes CDR1 MDHEN and CDR2 SYDVKM. The ends lost 6 bases at V and 8 bases at J; junction bases unmatched: 17. CDR3 DNA sequence: TGTGCCAGCAGCCGACCCCGGGACAGGGGGTTGAAGAGCGAAAAACTGTTTTTT. Amino acids: CASSRPRDRGLKSEKLFF.

V usage is TRBV5-4 and J usage is TRBJ2-3; perhaps D is TRBD1 or TRBD2 (5 bases each). The V end was cut by 4 bases, the J end by 4 bases, with 10 bases between. The CDR3 totals 13 residues. Per germline, CDR1 SGHNT and CDR2 YYREEE (reference sequence). The CDR3 protein is CASSQGTSDTQYF. CDR3 sequence (DNA): TGTGCCAGCAGCCAAGGGACCTCAGATACGCAGTATTTT.

This rearrangement joins TRBV7-8 to TRBJ2-7; TRBD2 is a possible D gene (6 bases). The CDR3 sequence is 13 residues long. Germline V CDR1 and CDR2: SGHVS, FQNEAQ. V shed 0 bases and J shed 4 bases, with 7 bases lying between them. The CDR3 loop is CASSLAGGYEQYF. CDR3 DNA sequence: TGTGCCAGCAGCTTAGCGGGGGGTTACGAGCAGTACTTC.

V usage is TRBV19 and J usage is TRBJ2-3, with 8 bases lining up with TRBD1. This CDR3 spans 12 amino acids. V shed 6 bases, J shed 15 bases, and the junction held 11 bases outside the gene matches. Germline values: CDR1 LNHDA, CDR2 SQIVND (reference sequence). The CDR3 bases are TGTGCCAGTAGCCATGTAGGGACAGGCCTTTATTTT. It is translated as CASSHVGTGLYF.

The table lists this clone with a few counts. The chain carries TRBV4-3 and TRBJ2-3, with a tentative D call TRBD2 (6 bases). This CDR3 region has 14 residues. Trimming pared 0 bases from V and 7 bases from J, leaving 11 bases between. From germline, CDR1 is LGHNA and CDR2 YSLEER. The CDR3, as DNA: TGCGCCAGCAGCCAAGAAGGGACTTCGAATACGCAGTATTTT. Encoded protein: CASSQEGTSNTQYF.

V is TRBV5-6 and J is TRBJ1-6, with D unresolved. The CDR3 is made up of 14 amino acids. CDR1 and CDR2 from the germline V gene are SGHDT and YYEEEE. V was clipped by 4 bases and J by 9 bases, with 14 bases between them. The CDR3 coding sequence is TGTGCCAGCAGCCACAGACCCGGGAGTTCACCCCTCCACTTT. Translated: CASSHRPGSSPLHF.

The chain couples TRBV19 to TRBJ2-3; weak D call: TRBD2 (5 bases). The ends were cut back, 7 bases at V and 2 bases at J, with 19 bases in the middle. This CDR3 contains 16 residues. Germline-derived CDR1 and CDR2 are LNHDA and SQIVND (reference sequence). The CDR3 DNA follows: TGTGCCAGTACTCCCCCCGGGGTCGGATTCACAGATACGCAGTATTTT. This translates into CASTPPGVGFTDTQYF.

The CDR3 coding sequence is TGTGCCAGCAGTTTACCGACAGTCCCCCTTGACTACACCTTC. The encoded protein is CASSLPTVPLDYTF. J is TRBJ1-2 and V is TRBV28; D possibly corresponds to TRBD1 (5 bases). Between the trimmed V and J ends, which lost 2 bases and 10 bases, there was a span of 17 bases. The CDR3 contains 14 residues. Germline CDR1 reads MDHEN; CDR2 reads SYDVKM.